This T cell receptor beta chain was sequenced for a study of CD8+CD57+ T cells in acquired aplastic anemia. Genomic DNA, the template, was used for profiling of the TCR beta VDJ and CDR3. TCRdb called the reads again in MiXCR, with one record for every CDR3 protein. The table includes fewer than 250,000 distinct CDR3 sequences, 45% to 50% detected once. Germline CDR1 WNHNN, CDR2 SYGVQD (reference sequence). Trimming pared 6 bases from V and 2 bases from J, leaving 10 bases between. This CDR3 region has 13 residues. Only patients with CD8+CD57+ cell expansion on flow cytometry were chosen for sequencing.

The rearrangement links TRBV10-1 to TRBJ2-5; possible D gene TRBD1, 6 bases. The sequence was collected from a human donor with aplastic anemia. The source material was sorted CD4+, CD8+, or CD8+CD57+ T cells (not recorded which) from PBMCs. CDR3 coding DNA: TGCGCCAGCAGCAGGACAGTACAAGAGACCCAGTACTTC. Translation gives CASSRTVQETQYF.